The clone carrying this T cell receptor beta chain turned up a few times. What it binds is unknown. This sample stems from a study of identical twins. Carrying unique molecular identifiers, the cDNA also gained a universal primer site through template switching. TCRdb redid the calling of the 5' RACE reads with MiXCR, one entry per CDR3 protein. This sample has about 260,000 distinct CDR3 sequences, with roughly 7% found just once. Study-wide findings and caveats: Low generation probability was overrepresented in out-of-frame alpha sequences shared by twins. Zero-insertion results could be subject to partial confounding by invariant MAIT and iNKT cells.

This sample also appeared in a second study, on yellow fever vaccine responses in identical twins. That report notes: Twins reportedly mounted vaccine T cell responses that seemed partly convergent, partly personalized.

The clonotype was recovered from a woman younger than 30 in good health. The sample comprised memory (CD45RO+) T cells sorted from blood.

CDR3 coding DNA: TGTGCCATCAGTGGGACTAGCGGGGGGATCCAAGAGACCCAGTACTTC. It translates to CAISGTSGGIQETQYF. The rearrangement joins TRBV10-3 to TRBJ2-5, with TRBD2 matching 14 bases. CDR3 length equals 16 residues. The germline gives CDR1 ENHRY, CDR2 SYGVKD. The junction had 2 bases not matched to a gene; V was cut back by 4 bases and J by 1 base.